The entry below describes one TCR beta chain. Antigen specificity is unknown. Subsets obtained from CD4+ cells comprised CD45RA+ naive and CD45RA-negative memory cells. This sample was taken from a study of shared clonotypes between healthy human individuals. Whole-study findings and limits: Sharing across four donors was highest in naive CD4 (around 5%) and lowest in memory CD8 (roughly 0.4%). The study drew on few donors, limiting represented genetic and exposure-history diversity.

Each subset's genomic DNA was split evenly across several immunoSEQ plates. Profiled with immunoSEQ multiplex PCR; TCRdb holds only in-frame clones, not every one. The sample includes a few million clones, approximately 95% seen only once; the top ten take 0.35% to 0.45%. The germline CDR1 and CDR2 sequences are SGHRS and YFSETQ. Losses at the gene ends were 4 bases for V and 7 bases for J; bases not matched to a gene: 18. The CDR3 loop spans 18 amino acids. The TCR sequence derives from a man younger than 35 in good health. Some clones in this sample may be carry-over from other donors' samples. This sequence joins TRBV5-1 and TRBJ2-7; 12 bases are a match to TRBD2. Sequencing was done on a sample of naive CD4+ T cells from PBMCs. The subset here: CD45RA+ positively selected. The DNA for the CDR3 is TGCGCCAGCAGCAACGGACTGGGAAGACTAGCGGGAGAGGGGGAGCAGTACTTC. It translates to CASSNGLGRLAGEGEQYF.